This T cell receptor beta chain is from a study of regulatory T cells in long-lasting Graves disease. Study-wide results and limits: The persistent group shared about 2,500 public clonotypes, more than the approximately 1,000 shared by new patients. Among samples with persistent disease, TRBV28, TRBJ1-2 and TRBJ2-5 were favored.

The authors built TCR beta libraries using iRepertoire HTBI primers and Arm-PCR of CDR3 regions. MiXCR, run by TCRdb on the multiplex PCR reads, gives a single entry per CDR3 protein. The table lists 350,000 to 450,000 distinct CDR3 sequences, 12% of them singletons, with around 18% in the top ten. This clonotype was counted many times. Its antigen is undetermined. Described time point: newly diagnosed GD, antithyroid drugs for less than 3 months. PBMCs provided the RNA from which the TCR library was made. CDR1 is MDHEN, CDR2 SYDVKM, per germline. The J segment lost 5 bases and the V segment lost 5 bases, leaving 11 bases of the junction unmatched. This CDR3 has 16 amino acids. The data were also submitted as part of a second study, on T cells in Graves' hyperthyroidism and ophthalmopathy. That study adds: Blood also held most thyroid clonotypes expanded beyond 0.001.

This chain joins TRBV28 and TRBJ2-4, with 8 bases identical to TRBD1. The receptor was isolated from a woman between 18 and 29 years old with Graves disease. The specimen was peripheral blood mononuclear cells (PBMCs), collected at new diagnosis, from a patient treated with antithyroid drugs. The CDR3 spells CASSPAPAGGENIQYF. CDR3 bases: TGTGCCAGCAGTCCGGCCCCGGCAGGGGGCGAAAACATTCAGTACTTC.